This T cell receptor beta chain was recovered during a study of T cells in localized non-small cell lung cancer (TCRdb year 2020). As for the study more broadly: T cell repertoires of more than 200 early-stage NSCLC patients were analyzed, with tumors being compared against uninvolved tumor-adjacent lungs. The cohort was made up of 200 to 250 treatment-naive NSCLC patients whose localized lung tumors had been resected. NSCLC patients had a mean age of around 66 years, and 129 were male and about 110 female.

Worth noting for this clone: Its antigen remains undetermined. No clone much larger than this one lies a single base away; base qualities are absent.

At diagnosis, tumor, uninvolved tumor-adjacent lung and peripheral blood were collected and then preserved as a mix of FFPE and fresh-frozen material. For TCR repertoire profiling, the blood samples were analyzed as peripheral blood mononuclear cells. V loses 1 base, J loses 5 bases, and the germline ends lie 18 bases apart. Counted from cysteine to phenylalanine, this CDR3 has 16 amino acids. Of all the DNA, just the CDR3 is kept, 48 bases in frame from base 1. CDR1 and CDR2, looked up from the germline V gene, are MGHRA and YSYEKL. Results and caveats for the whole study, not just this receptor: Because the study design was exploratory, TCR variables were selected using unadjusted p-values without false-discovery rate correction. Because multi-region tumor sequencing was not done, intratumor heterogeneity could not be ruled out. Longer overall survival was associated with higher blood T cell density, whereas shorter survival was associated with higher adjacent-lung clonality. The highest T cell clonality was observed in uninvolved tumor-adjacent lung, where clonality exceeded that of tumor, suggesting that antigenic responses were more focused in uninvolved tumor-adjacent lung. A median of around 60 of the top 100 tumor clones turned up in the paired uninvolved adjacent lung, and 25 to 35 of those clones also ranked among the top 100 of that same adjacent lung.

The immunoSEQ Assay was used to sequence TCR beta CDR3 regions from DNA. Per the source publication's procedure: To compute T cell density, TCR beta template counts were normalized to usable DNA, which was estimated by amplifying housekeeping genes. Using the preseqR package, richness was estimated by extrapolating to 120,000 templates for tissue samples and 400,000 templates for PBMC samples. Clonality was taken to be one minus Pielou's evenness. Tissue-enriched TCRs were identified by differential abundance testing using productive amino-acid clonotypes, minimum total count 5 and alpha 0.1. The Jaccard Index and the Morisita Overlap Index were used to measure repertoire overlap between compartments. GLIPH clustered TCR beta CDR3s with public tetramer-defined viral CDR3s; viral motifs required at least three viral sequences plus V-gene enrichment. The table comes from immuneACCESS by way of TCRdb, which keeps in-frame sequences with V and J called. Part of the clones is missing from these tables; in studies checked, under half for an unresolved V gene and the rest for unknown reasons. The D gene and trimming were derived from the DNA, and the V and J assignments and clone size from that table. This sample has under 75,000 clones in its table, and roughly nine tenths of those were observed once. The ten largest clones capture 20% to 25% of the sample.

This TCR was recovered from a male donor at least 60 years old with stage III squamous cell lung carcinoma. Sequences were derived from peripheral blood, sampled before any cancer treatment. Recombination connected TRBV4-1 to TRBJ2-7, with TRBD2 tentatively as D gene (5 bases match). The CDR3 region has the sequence CASSQALRGRGHEQYF. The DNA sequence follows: TGCGCCAGCAGCCAAGCTCTCCGGGGTCGAGGGCACGAGCAGTACTTC.